One T cell receptor (beta chain) is described in this entry. The specificity of this receptor is unknown. No per-base quality is available; no much larger clone lies one base away. This sample's treatment or condition label indicates: oral pan-JAK inhibitor, 5-10 mg twice daily. Lesional scalp punch biopsies and peripheral blood were obtained from alopecia areata patients. PBMCs were separated by density centrifugation and stained for CD3, CD4 and CD8, after which CD4+ and CD8+ T cells were sorted on a FACSAria. The sample belongs to a study of CD8+ T cells in alopecia areata (dated by TCRdb to the late 2010s). Study-level background: The treated patients, all with moderate-to-severe alopecia areata, were enrolled in an open-label pilot trial of oral tofacitinib given at 5 to 10 mg twice daily. Patients received tofacitinib for 6 to 18 months and were then followed off drug for 6 months to check for delayed response and recurrence. The SALT score, which quantifies the percentage of affected scalp surface area, was used to measure disease severity in treated patients. To study T cell clonal expansion in alopecia areata, the researchers applied high-throughput TCRbeta sequencing to both the C3H/HeJ mouse model and human patients. Human TCRbeta sequencing covered scalp tissue and sorted CD4+ and CD8+ peripheral blood T cells from patchy and totalis/universalis alopecia areata patients and healthy controls. Biopsies were taken from tofacitinib-treated patients at baseline and again at 4 and 24 weeks into treatment, and several of those patients also had a later scalp biopsy. Clonality in the scalp was compared among normal scalp (n=4), patchy alopecia areata scalp (n=8), and alopecia totalis/universalis scalp (n=8). RNA was obtained with the PAXgene miRNA kit for fixed scalp, the miRNeasy kit for PBMCs, and the RNeasy kit for mouse skin. Amplification of TCRbeta CDR3 regions was done by immunoSEQ multiplex PCR using 35 Vbeta forward primers and 13 Jbeta reverse primers.

Broad study findings and their caveats: Because the treated cohort was small and included a single nonresponder, larger studies are needed to assess links between baseline CD8+ expansion and response. Resident alphabeta T cells in normal human skin are also sequenced, complicating scalp TCR repertoire analysis, unlike mouse skin dominated by gammadelta T cells. Tofacitinib significantly decreased scalp clonality and the number of expanded CD8+ clones among the top 100 scalp clones. During tofacitinib treatment, many expanded lesional clones remained in scalp and blood, and this persistence may partly explain relapse after treatment is stopped. Lesional scalp, especially in alopecia totalis/universalis, showed higher clonality and more expanded CD8+ clones than normal scalp, suggesting antigenic drive. Compared with mice, TCR sequences shared between patients were less clear, possibly partly because of HLA diversity across the patient population.

Deletion took 1 base off V and 0 bases off J, with a span of 14 bases between the germline ends. The CDR3 goes from the cysteine to the phenylalanine over 17 residues. Of the read, only the CDR3 DNA is kept; its 51 bases are in frame from base 1. CDR1 and CDR2 are drawn from the germline V gene: SGHAT, FQNNGV. Library preparation employed the immunoSEQ multiplex PCR assay. RNA was extracted from all samples and reverse transcribed into cDNA as template for TCR sequencing. First-strand cDNA was synthesized using SuperScript III with a 2:1 mix of oligo-dT and random hexamers. A synthetic immune receptor repertoire was used to measure amplification bias, and any remaining bias was corrected computationally. Concerning the study's data processing: After raw reads were preprocessed to remove errors, the CDR3 was defined following IMGT conventions as running from the conserved cysteine to phenylalanine. Clonality was computed by normalizing Shannon entropy by log2 of the number of productive unique TCRs and subtracting the result from 1. Scalp TCRbeta sequences were cross-referenced with sorted blood CD4 and CD8 repertoires so that the CD4 or CD8 identity of scalp clones could be inferred. TCRdb took over this immuneACCESS table, retaining in-frame rearrangements with V and J assigned. Such tables are incomplete; in checked studies, under half of the missing clones stem from an unresolved V gene, and the remainder is unexplained. The D gene and trimming were derived from the DNA, and the V and J assignments and clone size from that table. The sample data list roughly 100,000 clones, and almost 60% of these were observed just once. The ten top clones hold roughly 15% of the sample.

The sequence derives from a human donor with alopecia areata. The V gene is TRBV11-2 and the J gene is TRBJ2-3; a weak D assignment points to TRBD2 (6 bases agree). This specimen was CD8+ T cells sorted from blood, taken at approximately week 60, from a patient treated with tofacitinib. In nucleotide form, the sequence is TGTGCCAGCAGCTTAGTCCGGGGGTCCCCTAGCACAGATACGCAGTATTTT. Its translation reads: CASSLVRGSPSTDTQYF. Where the CDR3 stops, the reference TRBV11-2 and TRBJ2-3 genes take over; the full variable domain is EAGVAQSPRYKIIEKRQSVAFWCNPISGHATLYWYQQILGQGPKLLIQFQNNGVVDDSQLPKDRFSAERLKGVDSTLKIQPAKLEDSAVYLCASSLVRGSPSTDTQYFGPGTRLTVL.